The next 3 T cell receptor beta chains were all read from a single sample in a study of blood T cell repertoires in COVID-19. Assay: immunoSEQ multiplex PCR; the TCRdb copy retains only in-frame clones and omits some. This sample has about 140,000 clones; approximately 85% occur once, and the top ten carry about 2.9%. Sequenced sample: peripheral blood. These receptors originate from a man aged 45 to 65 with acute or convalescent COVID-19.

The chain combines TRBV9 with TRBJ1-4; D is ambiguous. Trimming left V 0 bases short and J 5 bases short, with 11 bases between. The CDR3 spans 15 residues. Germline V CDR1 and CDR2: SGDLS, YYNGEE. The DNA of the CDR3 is TGTGCCAGCAGCGTAGATCCAGGCCCGAATGAAAAACTGTTTTTT. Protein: CASSVDPGPNEKLFF.

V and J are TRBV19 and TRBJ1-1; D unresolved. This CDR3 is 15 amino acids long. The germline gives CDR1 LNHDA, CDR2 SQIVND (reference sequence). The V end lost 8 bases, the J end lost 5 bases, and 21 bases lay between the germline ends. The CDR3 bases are TGTGCCAGTCACTACCAGGTCGGGGTGGGGACTGAAGCTTTCTTT. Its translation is CASHYQVGVGTEAFF.

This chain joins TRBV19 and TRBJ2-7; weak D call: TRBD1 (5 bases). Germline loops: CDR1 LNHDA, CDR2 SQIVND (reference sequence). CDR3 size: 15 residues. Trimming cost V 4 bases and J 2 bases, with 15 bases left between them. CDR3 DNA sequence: TGTGCCAGTAGTACAAATCTCCAGGGAACCTACGAGCAGTACTTC. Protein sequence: CASSTNLQGTYEQYF.